This record concerns one TCR beta chain sequence. Its antigen is unidentified. TCRdb keeps only in-frame clones here, not all; method: immunoSEQ multiplex PCR. The data hold about 85,000 clones, with roughly 80% observed a single time. The sample originates from a study of graft-versus-host responses after intestinal transplantation. About the study: Multivisceral, liver-intestinal, or isolated intestinal transplants were received by the recipients.

Germline lookup yields CDR1 SGHNT and CDR2 YYREEE (reference sequence). CDR3 length equals 15 residues. V shed 0 bases, J shed 5 bases, and the junction held 6 bases outside the gene matches. Overall study findings and caveats: Individuals carrying graft-donor T cell macrochimerism showed high graft-versus-host to host-versus-graft clonal ratios in allografts.

V gene TRBV5-4 combines with J gene TRBJ2-3; 7 positions agree with TRBD2. The receptor comes from a human donor who received an intestinal transplant. The sample consisted of unstimulated CD4+ T cells sorted from spleen or lymph node cells, taken before intestinal transplant. This CDR3 is CASSLVGTKVDTQYF. The CDR3 nucleotides are TGTGCCAGCAGCTTGGTTGGGACTAAAGTAGATACGCAGTATTTT.